Below, 20 T cell receptor beta chains from the same sample are listed, as sequenced in a study of glioma-infiltrating T cells. Using RNA template, CDR3s of TCR alpha and beta were amplified with iRepertoire arm-PCR. TCRdb passed the multiplex PCR reads through MiXCR, listing each CDR3 protein once. The table includes about 89,000 distinct CDR3 sequences, under 30% detected once. The sequenced material came from glioma tissue, nonneoplastic brain tissue, or PBMCs (not recorded which). Receptors were obtained from a human donor with low-grade glioma or glioblastoma, undergoing nonglioma brain surgery, or in good health (not recorded which).

The table lists this clonotype with many counts. V usage is TRBV6-5 and J usage is TRBJ2-1, with D possibly being TRBD2 (5 bases). The V and J ends lost 0 bases and 3 bases respectively, with 15 bases between them. The V gene's germline CDR1 is MNHEY and CDR2 SVGAGI. The CDR3 has 17 amino acids. CDR3 sequence reads: CASSYSQPAGIYNEQFF. The CDR3 nucleotides read TGTGCCAGCAGTTACTCACAACCCGCCGGGATCTACAATGAGCAGTTCTTC.

This clonotype was counted at least ten times. This sequence joins TRBV6-1 and TRBJ2-5, with 10 bases identical to TRBD1. The germline gives CDR1 MNHNS, CDR2 SASEGT. J was trimmed by 2 bases and V by 6 bases; bases with no gene match: 6. This CDR3 is 15 amino acids long. The CDR3 sequence: CASSPRDRGQETQYF. In nucleotides, the CDR3 is TGTGCCAGCAGCCCAAGGGACAGGGGACAAGAGACCCAGTACTTC.

For this clonotype: A read error is possible here, since a much larger clone lies one base away. The chain carries TRBV10-1 and TRBJ2-3; D tentatively reads TRBD1 or TRBD2 (5 bases each). The ends were cut back, 0 bases at V and 8 bases at J, with 12 bases in the middle. The V gene's germline CDR1 is WNHNN and CDR2 SYGVQD (reference sequence). The CDR3 length is 14 residues. CDR3 bases: TGCGCCAGCAGTGAGTCGAGAGGGGAGCCTACGCAGTATTTT. Encoded protein: CASSESRGEPTQYF.

CDR3 bases: TGTGCCAGCAGTAAGACCGCGAGCGAGGGCTATGGCTACACCTTC. Translated, it gives CASSKTASEGYGYTF. The V gene is TRBV12-3 or TRBV12-4, the J gene TRBJ1-2; D remains unclear. The CDR3 runs 15 residues. V was cut by 5 bases and J by 4 bases, with 17 bases left in between.

The rearrangement links TRBV7-9 to TRBJ2-1, with D possibly being TRBD2 (5 bases). Deletions cut 1 base from V and 6 bases from J, with 10 bases between. The germline V gene has CDR1 SEHNR and CDR2 FQNEAQ (reference sequence). The CDR3 length is 14 residues. The CDR3 region has the DNA TGTGCCAGCAGCTTAGGGGGAGATGGCAATGAGCAGTTCTTC. This encodes CASSLGGDGNEQFF.

There are many counts of this clonotype. The V gene is TRBV27, the J gene TRBJ1-1; a weak D match, TRBD1 (5 bases). The ends were cut back, 3 bases at V and 1 base at J, with 9 bases in the middle. Germline V gene sequence: CDR1 MNHEY, CDR2 SMNVEV (reference sequence). The CDR3 is 14 amino acids. The CDR3 region is CASSFDGGNTEAFF. The CDR3 coding sequence is TGTGCCAGCAGTTTTGATGGGGGGAACACTGAAGCTTTCTTT.

This chain links TRBV7-9 with TRBJ2-3, with 14 bases that match TRBD2. Per the germline V gene, CDR1 is SEHNR and CDR2 is FQNEAQ (reference sequence). This CDR3 has 18 residues. Losses at the gene ends were 7 bases for V and 3 bases for J; bases not matched to a gene: 12. The CDR3 loop reads CASNRPGLAGELTDTQYF. In DNA form, the CDR3 reads TGTGCCAGCAACCGACCGGGACTAGCGGGAGAATTGACAGATACGCAGTATTTT. The whole variable domain, filled in from reference TRBV7-9 and TRBJ2-3, reads DTGVSQNPRHKITKRGQNVTFRCDPISEHNRLYWYRQTLGQGPEFLTYFQNEAQLEKSRLLSDRFSAERPKGSFSTLEIQRTEQGDSAMYLCASNRPGLAGELTDTQYFGPGTRLTVL.

This clonotype was observed at least ten times. The rearrangement joins TRBV7-6 to TRBJ2-5; D not resolved. V lost 0 bases to trimming and J lost 3 bases, with 14 bases between them. Germline values: CDR1 SGHVS, CDR2 FNYEAQ. This CDR3 contains 16 residues. The CDR3 DNA reads as TGTGCCAGCAGCTTAGCGCCTCTAGGGTCCAAAGAGACCCAGTACTTC. Its protein product is CASSLAPLGSKETQYF. Variable domain in full (rest from reference TRBV7-6 and TRBJ2-5): GAGVSQSPRYKVTKRGQDVALRCDPISGHVSLYWYRQALGQGPEFLTYFNYEAQQDKSGLPNDRFSAERPEGSISTLTIQRTEQRDSAMYRCASSLAPLGSKETQYFGPGTRLLVL.

This clonotype was recorded at least ten times. This chain connects TRBV11-2 to TRBJ2-3; no firm D call. Between the trimmed V and J ends, which lost 2 bases and 4 bases, there was a span of 4 bases. This CDR3 region has 12 residues. Germline V gene data show CDR1 as SGHAT and CDR2 as FQNNGV. For the CDR3, the DNA is TGTGCCAGCAGCTTATATGCAGATACGCAGTATTTT. This codes for CASSLYADTQYF.

The rearrangement uses TRBV29-1 and TRBJ2-5; D gene ambiguous. The CDR3 has 12 amino acids. Germline values: CDR1 SQVTM, CDR2 ANQGSEA. Trimming cost V 8 bases and J 4 bases, with 14 bases left between them. CDR3 sequence: CSLLVRVETQYF. As DNA, the CDR3 is TGCAGCTTGCTGGTACGGGTAGAGACCCAGTACTTC.

The V and J genes are TRBV19 and TRBJ2-1; TRBD2 might be the D (5 bases). Deletions cut 7 bases from V and 8 bases from J, with 18 bases between. From germline, CDR1 is LNHDA and CDR2 SQIVND (reference sequence). The CDR3 consists of 14 residues. CDR3 loop: CASKRELGHYEQFF. As DNA, the CDR3 is TGTGCCAGTAAGAGGGAGCTAGGGCACTATGAGCAGTTCTTC.

In its sample, this clonotype was seen a few times. This rearrangement joins TRBV29-1 to TRBJ2-3; possible D gene TRBD1, 6 bases. The CDR3 loop spans 14 amino acids. V was shortened by 7 bases and J by 0 bases, with 14 bases between the two germline ends. CDR1 and CDR2 (germline): SQVTM, ANQGSEA. CDR3 region: CSALGQPSTDTQYF. CDR3 DNA: TGCAGCGCCCTAGGACAGCCTAGCACAGATACGCAGTATTTT.

A few counts support this clonotype. The chain carries TRBV5-4 and TRBJ1-1, with TRBD1 matching 8 bases. This CDR3 spans 17 amino acids. CDR1 and CDR2 (germline): SGHNT, YYREEE (reference sequence). Trimming took 3 bases from V and 3 from J; bases not matched to a gene: 13. DNA for the CDR3: TGTGCCAGCAGCTCTGCCCTTTTGCGGGACAGGTACACTGAAGCTTTCTTT. Translated, it gives CASSSALLRDRYTEAFF.

This clonotype was counted at least ten times. V usage is TRBV20-1 and J usage is TRBJ2-7; TRBD1 agrees at 9 bases. This CDR3 spans 16 amino acids. Trimming removed 1 base from V and 4 bases from J; junction bases left unmatched: 11. From germline, CDR1 is DFQATT and CDR2 SNEGSKA (reference sequence). The CDR3 loop reads CSARAHRDRARYEQYF. The CDR3 DNA reads TGCAGTGCTAGAGCTCATCGGGACAGGGCTAGGTACGAGCAGTACTTC.

In its sample, this clonotype was seen many times. The V gene is TRBV6-6, the J gene TRBJ1-2; D possibly corresponds to TRBD1 (5 bases). Germline loops: CDR1 MNHNY, CDR2 SVGAGI (reference sequence). The CDR3 is made up of 16 amino acids. Trimming removed 0 bases from V and 0 bases from J, with 11 bases in between. The CDR3 region is CASSYSILGPNYGYTF. The CDR3 bases are TGTGCCAGCAGTTACTCGATTCTGGGACCTAACTATGGCTACACCTTC.

This clonotype appeared many times. The V and J genes are TRBV7-9 and TRBJ2-7; D uncertain. The germline V gene encodes CDR1 SEHNR and CDR2 FQNEAQ (reference sequence). CDR3 length equals 13 residues. Trimming removed 1 base from V and 7 bases from J, with 11 bases in between. The CDR3 bases are TGTGCCAGCAGCTTAGTAAACGTAGGGGAGCAGTACTTC. Encoded protein: CASSLVNVGEQYF.

At least ten counts were recorded for this clonotype. V gene TRBV19 combines with J gene TRBJ1-5; D perhaps matches TRBD1 (5 bases). V lost 5 bases, J lost 1 base, and 21 bases lay in between. The CDR3 sequence is 18 residues long. Germline V lookup: CDR1 LNHDA, CDR2 SQIVND (reference sequence). The CDR3 protein is CASSPIFGTHLSNQPQHF. The CDR3 nucleotides read TGTGCCAGTAGTCCGATATTCGGGACCCACCTAAGCAATCAGCCCCAGCATTTT.

This clonotype was seen at least ten times. The chain uses TRBV6-1 and TRBJ2-7, with 8 bases fitting TRBD1. This CDR3 is 16 amino acids long. Looked up from germline, CDR1 is MNHNS and CDR2 is SASEGT. J lost 3 bases, V lost 6 bases, and 13 bases had no gene match. CDR3 region: CASSLGPGQVGYEQYF. The CDR3 nucleotides are TGTGCCAGCAGCCTCGGACCGGGACAGGTGGGCTACGAGCAGTACTTC.

This clonotype has at least ten counts. The chain joins TRBV18 to TRBJ2-3; no firm D call. CDR3 length equals 13 residues. The V gene lost 2 bases and the J gene lost 3 bases, with 6 bases spanning the gap. Germline CDR1 is KGHSH and CDR2 is LQKENI. The CDR3 loop is CASSPSLTDTQYF. DNA of the CDR3: TGTGCCAGCTCACCATCGCTAACAGATACGCAGTATTTT.

CDR3 loop: CASAPYSGSNKQFF. The CDR3 coding sequence is TGTGCCAGCGCCCCCTATAGCGGGTCGAATAAACAGTTCTTC. This chain links TRBV27 with TRBJ2-1; 7 bases match TRBD2. From germline, CDR1 is MNHEY and CDR2 SMNVEV (reference sequence). The junction had 17 bases not matched to a gene; V was cut back by 8 bases and J by 13 bases. The CDR3 length is 14 residues.